This T cell receptor beta chain was sequenced in a study of response to subunit inactivated influenza vaccine. Study-level points and caveats: Only a handful of new T cells, the authors suggested, are recruited with each seasonal influenza vaccination.

TCRdb reprocessed the RT-PCR reads with MiXCR, giving one entry per CDR3 protein. The sample carries approximately 490,000 distinct CDR3 sequences, 7.2% recorded once. Trimming took 5 bases from V and 5 from J; bases not matched to a gene: 7. The CDR3 has 17 residues. CDR1 and CDR2 from the germline V gene are SGHTA and FQGTGA. This clonotype was observed a handful of times. Its cognate antigen is unknown. The rearrangement links TRBV7-3 to TRBJ2-2, with 14 bases that match TRBD2. The TCR sequence derives from a man in his fifties or sixties who received an inactivated influenza vaccine. Sequenced here: PBMCs from blood, sampled around 25 months after vaccination. The CDR3 spells CASSKTSGRAQTGELFF. The CDR3 region has the DNA TGTGCCAGCAGCAAGACTAGCGGGAGGGCCCAAACCGGGGAGCTGTTTTTT. Filled out from reference TRBV7-3 and TRBJ2-2, the complete variable domain reads GAGVSQTPSNKVTEKGKYVELRCDPISGHTALYWYRQSLGQGPEFLIYFQGTGAADDSGLPNDRFFAVRPEGSVSTLKIQRTERGDSAVYLCASSKTSGRAQTGELFFGEGSRLTVL.